The rows below give T cell receptor beta chains drawn from one sample of a study of post-analysis software for immune sequencing data. From the PCR reads, TCRdb called clonotypes with MiXCR, one entry per CDR3 protein. The table lists hundreds of thousands of distinct CDR3 sequences, roughly 38% of them singletons. The sequencing input was blood. Every receptor here comes from a girl under 18 with multiple sclerosis. CDR3s include the opening cysteine and the closing phenylalanine or tryptophan. The D gene is left open where the match is weak. A clone size is listed for some rows: how often the clone was seen (once, few, many), or a class if it is expanded.

clone_size: once; d_call: .; v_call: TRBV7-9; j_call: TRBJ1-1; cdr3_aa: CASSSTSVGNTEAFF; cdr3_nt: TGTGCCAGCAGCTCGACCTCAGTGGGGAACACTGAAGCTTTCTTT
clone_size: once; d_call: .; v_call: TRBV25-1; j_call: TRBJ2-5; cdr3_aa: CASGEERRVQYF; cdr3_nt: TGTGCCAGCGGAGAGGAGCGGCGAGTGCAGTACTTC
clone_size: few; d_call: .; v_call: TRBV20-1; j_call: TRBJ2-6; cdr3_aa: CSARSGPGANVLTF; cdr3_nt: TGCAGTGCTAGAAGCGGGCCCGGGGCCAACGTCCTGACTTTC
clone_size: .; d_call: .; v_call: TRBV3-1; j_call: TRBJ2-7; cdr3_aa: CASSQVGGVEQYF; cdr3_nt: TGTGCCAGCAGCCAAGTCGGCGGCGTCGAGCAGTACTTC
clone_size: .; d_call: TRBD1; v_call: TRBV6-5; j_call: TRBJ1-2; cdr3_aa: CASSYGTGGADGYTF; cdr3_nt: TGTGCCAGCAGTTACGGGACAGGGGGCGCCGACGGCTACACCTTC
clone_size: many; d_call: TRBD1; v_call: TRBV7-2; j_call: TRBJ2-7; cdr3_aa: CASSSRDREAYEQYF; cdr3_nt: TGTGCCAGCAGCTCCCGGGACAGGGAGGCCTACGAGCAGTACTTC
clone_size: many; d_call: .; v_call: TRBV20-1; j_call: TRBJ2-3; cdr3_aa: CSATGSTDTQYF; cdr3_nt: TGCAGTGCTACGGGGAGCACAGATACGCAGTATTTT
clone_size: few; d_call: TRBD1; v_call: TRBV12-3/TRBV12-4; j_call: TRBJ2-1; cdr3_aa: CASRGFRDRVYNEQFF; cdr3_nt: TGTGCCAGCAGGGGATTCCGGGACAGGGTCTACAATGAGCAGTTCTTC
clone_size: .; d_call: TRBD2; v_call: TRBV7-3; j_call: TRBJ2-5; cdr3_aa: CAGSLYGTSGGGSQETQYF; cdr3_nt: TGTGCCGGCAGCTTATATGGGACTAGCGGGGGGGGTTCTCAAGAGACCCAGTACTTC
clone_size: .; d_call: .; v_call: TRBV5-6; j_call: TRBJ2-1; cdr3_aa: CASSASGGGGYNEQFF; cdr3_nt: TGTGCCAGCAGCGCCTCGGGAGGAGGGGGCTACAATGAGCAGTTCTTC
clone_size: .; d_call: .; v_call: TRBV9; j_call: TRBJ2-3; cdr3_aa: CASSARAEGLDVGDTQYF; cdr3_nt: TGTGCCAGCAGCGCGAGAGCGGAGGGGCTTGACGTAGGAGATACGCAGTATTTT
clone_size: .; d_call: TRBD2; v_call: TRBV20-1; j_call: TRBJ2-1; cdr3_aa: CSAREASGGLYNEQFF; cdr3_nt: TGCAGTGCTAGAGAAGCTAGCGGGGGCCTCTACAATGAGCAGTTCTTC
clone_size: .; d_call: .; v_call: TRBV11-2; j_call: TRBJ2-7; cdr3_aa: CASSSLSAYEQYF; cdr3_nt: TGTGCCAGCAGCTCCCTTAGCGCCTACGAGCAGTACTTC
clone_size: few; d_call: .; v_call: TRBV7-2; j_call: TRBJ2-7; cdr3_aa: CASSSAPFSGYEQYF; cdr3_nt: TGTGCCAGCAGCTCCGCCCCGTTTAGCGGCTACGAGCAGTACTTC
clone_size: .; d_call: TRBD1; v_call: TRBV10-3; j_call: TRBJ2-7; cdr3_aa: CAISGTGGGREQYF; cdr3_nt: TGTGCCATCAGCGGGACAGGGGGAGGTCGTGAGCAGTACTTC
clone_size: few; d_call: TRBD2; v_call: TRBV4-3; j_call: TRBJ2-5; cdr3_aa: CASSQGTSPIETQYF; cdr3_nt: TGCGCCAGCAGCCAAGGGACTAGCCCCATAGAGACCCAGTACTTC
clone_size: few; d_call: .; v_call: TRBV5-1; j_call: TRBJ1-1; cdr3_aa: CASSGQANTEAFF; cdr3_nt: TGCGCCTCCAGCGGGCAGGCGAACACTGAAGCTTTCTTT
clone_size: .; d_call: TRBD2; v_call: TRBV15; j_call: TRBJ2-3; cdr3_aa: CATSNAYGGAGDTQYF; cdr3_nt: TGTGCCACCAGCAACGCGTACGGGGGGGCCGGAGATACGCAGTATTTT
clone_size: .; d_call: .; v_call: TRBV3-1; j_call: TRBJ1-1; cdr3_aa: CASSQDPVRLETVEAFF; cdr3_nt: TGTGCCAGCAGCCAAGATCCCGTGCGCTTGGAGACCGTTGAAGCTTTCTTT
clone_size: few; d_call: .; v_call: TRBV7-3; j_call: TRBJ2-1; cdr3_aa: CASSQRGTLPYNEQFF; cdr3_nt: TGTGCCAGCAGCCAGAGAGGGACACTTCCCTACAATGAGCAGTTCTTC
clone_size: .; d_call: TRBD1; v_call: TRBV5-6; j_call: TRBJ2-2; cdr3_aa: CASSVNRGPGELFF; cdr3_nt: TGTGCCAGCAGCGTAAACAGGGGGCCCGGGGAGCTGTTTTTT
clone_size: few; d_call: .; v_call: TRBV25-1; j_call: TRBJ2-4; cdr3_aa: CASTSRTETKNIQYF; cdr3_nt: TGTGCCAGCACTTCACGGACAGAAACGAAAAACATTCAGTACTTC
clone_size: few; d_call: .; v_call: TRBV7-9; j_call: TRBJ1-5; cdr3_aa: CASQLDNQPQHF; cdr3_nt: TGTGCCAGCCAACTGGACAATCAGCCCCAGCATTTT
clone_size: few; d_call: .; v_call: TRBV6-5; j_call: TRBJ2-5; cdr3_aa: CASSYSSATGFQETQYF; cdr3_nt: TGTGCCAGCAGTTACTCCTCTGCCACAGGGTTCCAAGAGACCCAGTACTTC
clone_size: few; d_call: TRBD2; v_call: TRBV25-1; j_call: TRBJ2-3; cdr3_aa: CASSDPSSGGSTDTQYF; cdr3_nt: TGTGCCAGCAGTGATCCCTCAAGCGGGGGGAGCACAGATACGCAGTATTTT
clone_size: few; d_call: TRBD2; v_call: TRBV20-1; j_call: TRBJ2-6; cdr3_aa: CSGTSGGPGANVLTF; cdr3_nt: TGCAGTGGGACTAGCGGGGGGCCCGGGGCCAACGTCCTGACTTTC
clone_size: few; d_call: TRBD1; v_call: TRBV29-1; j_call: TRBJ2-2; cdr3_aa: CSVDNRGTGELFF; cdr3_nt: TGCAGCGTGGACAACAGGGGTACCGGGGAGCTGTTTTTT
clone_size: once; d_call: .; v_call: TRBV18; j_call: TRBJ1-1; cdr3_aa: CASSPGGNAEAFF; cdr3_nt: TGTGCCAGCTCACCAGGGGGGAACGCTGAAGCTTTCTTT
clone_size: .; d_call: .; v_call: TRBV20-1; j_call: TRBJ1-5; cdr3_aa: CSASFRRGQPQHF; cdr3_nt: TGCAGTGCTAGTTTCCGAAGGGGTCAGCCCCAGCATTTT
clone_size: .; d_call: TRBD1; v_call: TRBV3-1; j_call: TRBJ2-3; cdr3_aa: CASSRTGLSSTDTQYF; cdr3_nt: TGTGCCAGCAGCCGGACAGGGCTATCTAGCACAGATACGCAGTATTTT
clone_size: .; d_call: .; v_call: TRBV7-9; j_call: TRBJ2-3; cdr3_aa: CASSLAPGFTTDTQYF; cdr3_nt: TGTGCCAGCAGCTTAGCTCCCGGTTTTACGACAGATACGCAGTATTTT
clone_size: .; d_call: .; v_call: TRBV29-1; j_call: TRBJ2-5; cdr3_aa: CSVRMEQGMGETQYF; cdr3_nt: TGCAGCGTCCGCATGGAGCAGGGTATGGGAGAGACCCAGTACTTC
clone_size: .; d_call: .; v_call: TRBV6-2/TRBV6-3; j_call: TRBJ2-3; cdr3_aa: CASSYELGLDTQYF; cdr3_nt: TGTGCCAGCAGTTACGAACTAGGGCTCGATACGCAGTATTTT
clone_size: few; d_call: .; v_call: TRBV7-3; j_call: TRBJ2-3; cdr3_aa: CASSLMARTDTQYF; cdr3_nt: TGTGCCAGCAGCTTAATGGCACGCACAGATACGCAGTATTTT
clone_size: .; d_call: TRBD2; v_call: TRBV5-1; j_call: TRBJ2-3; cdr3_aa: CASSSGTHRTDTQYF; cdr3_nt: TGCGCCAGCAGCAGCGGGACCCATCGCACAGATACGCAGTATTTT
clone_size: few; d_call: .; v_call: TRBV6-9; j_call: TRBJ2-3; cdr3_aa: CASPRAYTDTQYF; cdr3_nt: TGTGCCAGCCCAAGGGCGTACACAGATACGCAGTATTTT
clone_size: few; d_call: .; v_call: TRBV7-3; j_call: TRBJ2-3; cdr3_aa: CASSLMGGTVDTQYF; cdr3_nt: TGTGCCAGCAGCTTAATGGGCGGGACAGTAGATACGCAGTATTTT
clone_size: few; d_call: .; v_call: TRBV7-9; j_call: TRBJ2-5; cdr3_aa: CASSPPTRGDEETQYF; cdr3_nt: TGTGCCAGCAGCCCACCTACTAGGGGGGACGAAGAGACCCAGTACTTC
clone_size: .; d_call: .; v_call: TRBV4-1; j_call: TRBJ2-3; cdr3_aa: CASSQENEAGLDTQYF; cdr3_nt: TGCGCCAGCAGCCAAGAGAATGAGGCAGGACTAGATACGCAGTATTTT
clone_size: .; d_call: TRBD1; v_call: TRBV6-1; j_call: TRBJ2-4; cdr3_aa: CASSESGQGNIQYF; cdr3_nt: TGTGCCAGCAGTGAAAGCGGACAGGGAAACATTCAGTACTTC
clone_size: .; d_call: .; v_call: TRBV11-2; j_call: TRBJ2-2; cdr3_aa: CASSLAAAANTGELFF; cdr3_nt: TGTGCCAGCAGCTTAGCGGCGGCAGCAAACACCGGGGAGCTGTTTTTT
clone_size: .; d_call: TRBD2; v_call: TRBV7-9; j_call: TRBJ2-1; cdr3_aa: CASNSPLGLASNEQFF; cdr3_nt: TGTGCCAGCAACTCCCCACTGGGACTAGCTTCCAATGAGCAGTTCTTC
clone_size: few; d_call: .; v_call: TRBV4-1; j_call: TRBJ2-4; cdr3_aa: CASSQDPQGRFSKNIQYF; cdr3_nt: TGCGCCAGCAGCCAAGACCCCCAGGGGAGATTTAGCAAAAACATTCAGTACTTC
clone_size: few; d_call: TRBD2; v_call: TRBV10-3; j_call: TRBJ2-7; cdr3_aa: CAISAGDAGVGEQYF; cdr3_nt: TGTGCCATCAGTGCGGGAGACGCGGGGGTGGGTGAGCAGTACTTC
clone_size: few; d_call: .; v_call: TRBV7-9; j_call: TRBJ1-4; cdr3_aa: CASSTTDNEKLFF; cdr3_nt: TGTGCCAGCAGCACGACGGATAATGAAAAACTGTTTTTT
clone_size: few; d_call: TRBD1; v_call: TRBV12-3/TRBV12-4; j_call: TRBJ2-1; cdr3_aa: CASSPDRGGYNEQFF; cdr3_nt: TGTGCCAGCAGTCCGGACAGGGGGGGCTACAATGAGCAGTTCTTC
clone_size: .; d_call: TRBD1; v_call: TRBV5-6; j_call: TRBJ1-5; cdr3_aa: CASSQGQGRQPQHF; cdr3_nt: TGTGCCAGCAGCCAAGGACAGGGGAGGCAGCCCCAGCATTTT
clone_size: few; d_call: .; v_call: TRBV20-1; j_call: TRBJ2-5; cdr3_aa: CSARAPEVEQETQYF; cdr3_nt: TGCAGTGCTAGAGCCCCAGAAGTGGAGCAAGAGACCCAGTACTTC
clone_size: few; d_call: .; v_call: TRBV28; j_call: TRBJ2-3; cdr3_aa: CASSLDLGKGGGRDTQYF; cdr3_nt: TGTGCCAGCAGTTTGGATCTGGGGAAAGGGGGTGGCAGGGATACGCAGTATTTT
clone_size: .; d_call: TRBD1; v_call: TRBV12-3/TRBV12-4; j_call: TRBJ1-6; cdr3_aa: CASSLTGDSPLHF; cdr3_nt: TGTGCCAGCAGTTTAACAGGGGATTCACCCCTCCACTTT
clone_size: many; d_call: TRBD1; v_call: TRBV5-1; j_call: TRBJ2-7; cdr3_aa: CASSFRDRDYEQYF; cdr3_nt: TGCGCCAGCAGCTTTCGGGACAGGGACTACGAGCAGTACTTC
clone_size: few; d_call: TRBD2; v_call: TRBV2; j_call: TRBJ2-7; cdr3_aa: CATTNERGQSYEQYF; cdr3_nt: TGTGCCACTACGAATGAGCGGGGGCAAAGCTACGAGCAGTACTTC
clone_size: few; d_call: TRBD1; v_call: TRBV6-6; j_call: TRBJ1-1; cdr3_aa: CASSYSQGAGSNTEAFF; cdr3_nt: TGTGCCAGCAGTTATTCACAGGGGGCGGGTTCTAATACTGAAGCTTTCTTT
clone_size: few; d_call: TRBD1; v_call: TRBV6-2/TRBV6-3; j_call: TRBJ2-7; cdr3_aa: CASSPWGLTGDYEQYF; cdr3_nt: TGTGCCAGCAGTCCCTGGGGGCTAACAGGGGACTACGAGCAGTACTTC
clone_size: .; d_call: .; v_call: TRBV5-6; j_call: TRBJ2-7; cdr3_aa: CASSFTGGSEQYF; cdr3_nt: TGTGCCAGCAGCTTCACGGGGGGCAGCGAGCAGTACTTC
clone_size: few; d_call: .; v_call: TRBV7-2; j_call: TRBJ2-3; cdr3_aa: CASSLSSYTQYF; cdr3_nt: TGTGCCAGCAGCTTATCTAGTTATACGCAGTATTTT
clone_size: .; d_call: .; v_call: TRBV5-1; j_call: TRBJ2-2; cdr3_aa: CASSFYGDRDTGELFF; cdr3_nt: TGCGCCAGCAGCTTCTACGGCGACAGAGACACCGGGGAGCTGTTTTTT
clone_size: .; d_call: .; v_call: TRBV9; j_call: TRBJ2-3; cdr3_aa: CASSGRGGVRTDTQYF; cdr3_nt: TGTGCCAGCAGCGGTAGGGGCGGCGTCCGGACAGATACGCAGTATTTT